The rows below give T cell receptor beta chains drawn from one sample of a study of T cell responses to AZD1222 COVID-19 vaccine. Sequenced by immunoSEQ multiplex PCR; TCRdb stores in-frame clones only, minus some. The sample yields around 100,000 clones, roughly 84% seen once. The sequenced sample was peripheral blood, obtained on day 0 of AZD1222 vaccination. The receptors originated from an adult in good health. CDR3s include the opening cysteine and the closing phenylalanine or tryptophan. Fields, in order: CDR3 DNA, CDR3 protein, clone size, D gene, J gene, V gene, CDR3 length. D genes are given only for firm matches. Clone size is given for some rows only: seen once, a few or many times, or a class if the clone is expanded.

TGTGCCAGTAGTATCAGTGAGACTGAAGCTTTCTTT,CASSISETEAFF,NA,NA,TRBJ1-1,TRBV19,12
TGTGCCAGCAGTCGCAAGAGTGGTTCCAATTCACCCCTCCACTTT,CASSRKSGSNSPLHF,few,NA,TRBJ1-6,TRBV6-5,15
TGTGCCAGCAGAATGCAGGGGGCTGGACAGCCCCAGCATTTT,CASRMQGAGQPQHF,NA,TRBD1,TRBJ1-5,TRBV2,14
TGCGCCAGCAGCCAAGTTCCAAGCTCCTATAATTCACCCCTCCACTTT,CASSQVPSSYNSPLHF,NA,NA,TRBJ1-6,TRBV4-3,16
TGTGCCAGCAGCCAGTCGGGGGGCGGAAACACCATATATTTT,CASSQSGGGNTIYF,NA,NA,TRBJ1-3,TRBV4-2,14
TGCGCCAGCAGCTTGGCCCTAAGCCAACCGGATGAGCAGTTCTTC,CASSLALSQPDEQFF,NA,NA,TRBJ2-1,TRBV5-1,15
TGCGCCAGCAGCAGGGGGAGGGGACGGAACTACGAGCAGTACTTC,CASSRGRGRNYEQYF,NA,NA,TRBJ2-7,TRBV5-1,15
TGTGCCAGCAGTTACTCTGACAGGGGGGGGGAAAAACTGTTTTTT,CASSYSDRGGEKLFF,NA,TRBD1,TRBJ1-4,TRBV6-5,15
TGTGCCAGCAGCCAGGGGGACAAGGCATATAATGAAAAACTGTTTTTT,CASSQGDKAYNEKLFF,NA,TRBD1,TRBJ1-4,TRBV9,16
TGTGCCAGTAGTCTGGTCCAGGGGCAGAATAGAGAAAAACTGTTTTTT,CASSLVQGQNREKLFF,NA,NA,TRBJ1-4,TRBV19,16
TGTGCCAGCAGTTACTCGCGGTACCAGCCCCAGCATTTT,CASSYSRYQPQHF,NA,NA,TRBJ1-5,TRBV6-5,13
TGCGCCAGCAGCCAGGGGGGCCTCCAGGAGCCCCAGCATTTT,CASSQGGLQEPQHF,NA,NA,TRBJ1-5,TRBV4-1,14
TGTGCCAGCTCCCCTGAAATGGGCAGGGGCACTGAAGCTTTCTTT,CASSPEMGRGTEAFF,NA,NA,TRBJ1-1,TRBV18,15
TGTGCCAACTCTTTCCGGGACAGTAACACTGAAGCTTTCTTT,CANSFRDSNTEAFF,NA,TRBD1,TRBJ1-1,TRBV19,14
TGTGCCAGCAGCGCCGGGACAGGGTATGGACAGCCCCAGCATTTT,CASSAGTGYGQPQHF,few,TRBD1,TRBJ1-5,TRBV11-2,15
TGTGCCAGCAGCGGATCCGGATCTTTCGATCAGCCCCAGCATTTT,CASSGSGSFDQPQHF,NA,NA,TRBJ1-5,TRBV7-2,15
TGTGCCTGGAGTGGGGGGGGGATTAAGAATGAAAAACTGTTTTTT,CAWSGGGIKNEKLFF,NA,NA,TRBJ1-4,TRBV30,15
TGCGCCAGCAGCCAACTGGGACAGGCGGGCTATGGCTACACCTTC,CASSQLGQAGYGYTF,few,TRBD1,TRBJ1-2,TRBV4-1,15
TGTGCCAGCAGCTTAGGCAGGGACAGCGATCCCCAGCATTTT,CASSLGRDSDPQHF,NA,TRBD1,TRBJ1-5,TRBV7-9,14
TGCGCCAGCAGCCCCTACTCCTTCCCGATTACTAGCGGGGGAGGAGCAGATACGCAGTATTTT,CASSPYSFPITSGGGADTQYF,NA,TRBD2,TRBJ2-3,TRBV4-1,21
TGTGCCAGCTCACCCAACAGGTTTGAAAAACTGTTTTTT,CASSPNRFEKLFF,NA,NA,TRBJ1-4,TRBV18,13
TGTGCCAGCTCACCCAACAGGGATAGTAACGGCTACACCTTC,CASSPNRDSNGYTF,NA,NA,TRBJ1-2,TRBV18,14
TGTGCCAGCAGTGATACGTCAGGGGTTTTTGGCTACACCTTC,CASSDTSGVFGYTF,NA,NA,TRBJ1-2,TRBV2,14
TGTGCCAGTAGTACAGGGACTCAAGGTACTGAAGCTTTCTTT,CASSTGTQGTEAFF,NA,NA,TRBJ1-1,TRBV19,14
TGTGCCAGCAGTTTATCGCAGGCTACGATGCAGTACTTC,CASSLSQATMQYF,NA,NA,TRBJ2-7,TRBV12-3/TRBV12-4,13
TGTGCCAGCAGCGTCGGGGGCAGGGAGACCCAGTACTTC,CASSVGGRETQYF,NA,NA,TRBJ2-5,TRBV9,13